Below, 19 T cell receptor beta chains from the same sample are listed, as sequenced in a study of blood T cell repertoires in COVID-19. Using immunoSEQ multiplex PCR, the repertoire was profiled, and TCRdb retains in-frame clones only, with some absent. Seen here are about 250,000 clones, roughly 88% observed once, and the top ten hold over 1.3%. The specimen sequenced was peripheral blood. These receptors originate from a man older than 75 with acute or convalescent COVID-19.

The chain is built from TRBV6-2 or TRBV6-3 and TRBJ1-2, with 9 bases aligning to TRBD1. This CDR3 is 14 amino acids long. Germline V gene sequence: CDR1 MNHEY, CDR2 SVGEGT. The V gene end was trimmed by 6 bases and the J gene end by 6 bases; junction bases not matched to a gene: 8. CDR3 amino acids: CASSDRGRLHGYTF. As DNA, the CDR3 is TGTGCCAGCAGCGACAGGGGGAGACTTCATGGCTACACCTTC.

This sequence joins TRBV5-4 and TRBJ2-7; perhaps TRBD2 as D (5 bases). Germline V lookup: CDR1 SGHNT, CDR2 YYREEE (reference sequence). CDR3 length: 14 amino acids. V lost 3 bases, J lost 7 bases, and 17 bases lay in between. The CDR3, as DNA: TGTGCCAGCAGCTCAGGACTGGCCGGATGGGAGCAGTACTTC. Amino acids: CASSSGLAGWEQYF.

This clone was recorded only once. The same CDR3 also results from other DNA sequences found in this sample. This chain's CDR3 is CASSLAQGINQPQHF. The DNA of the CDR3 is TGTGCCAGCAGCTTGGCACAGGGGATCAATCAGCCCCAGCATTTT. The chain couples TRBV5-5 to TRBJ1-5, with 7 bases identical to TRBD1. Germline V lookup: CDR1 SGHKS, CDR2 YYEKEE (reference sequence). V shed 0 bases and J 3 bases; nucleotides not matched to a gene: 3. The CDR3 runs 15 residues. The entire variable domain, with the rest obtained from reference TRBV5-5 and TRBJ1-5, is as follows: DAGVTQSPTHLIKTRGQQVTLRCSPISGHKSVSWYQQVLGQGPQFIFQYYEKEERGRGNFPDRFSARQFPNYSSELNVNALLLGDSALYLCASSLAQGINQPQHFGDGTRLSIL.

The chain has TRBV28 and TRBJ2-7; D may be TRBD2 (6 bases). This CDR3 spans 15 amino acids. Trimming shortened V by 2 bases and J by 0 bases, and 11 bases separated the two germline ends. Germline V lookup: CDR1 MDHEN, CDR2 SYDVKM. The CDR3 coding sequence is TGTGCCAGCAGTTTAGGCGGGGTCAGCTCCTACGAGCAGTACTTC. Translation: CASSLGGVSSYEQYF. Looking up the rest from reference TRBV28 and TRBJ2-7 gives the full variable domain: DVKVTQSSRYLVKRTGEKVFLECVQDMDHENMFWYRQDPGLGLRLIYFSYDVKMKEKGDIPEGYSVSREKKERFSLILESASTNQTSMYLCASSLGGVSSYEQYFGPGTRLTVT.

The chain recombines TRBV29-1 with TRBJ2-5, with 12 nucleotides matching TRBD2. The CDR3 spans 13 residues. V shed 4 bases, J shed 5 bases, and the junction held 2 bases outside the gene matches. Per the germline V gene, CDR1 is SQVTM and CDR2 is ANQGSEA. In DNA, the CDR3 is TGCAGCGTTGGGACTAGCGGGATGGAGACCCAGTACTTC. It codes for CSVGTSGMETQYF.

The chain employs TRBV20-1 and TRBJ1-2; D might be TRBD1 (5 bases). Trimming stripped 3 bases from V and 2 bases from J, with 7 bases between. The CDR3 is 12 amino acids. The V gene's germline CDR1 is DFQATT and CDR2 SNEGSKA (reference sequence). CDR3 residues: CSASSGNYGYTF. Here the CDR3 DNA reads TGCAGTGCTAGTTCAGGGAACTATGGCTACACCTTC.

The chain combines TRBV4-2 with TRBJ2-2, with 16 positions matching TRBD2. The ends lost 4 bases at V and 1 base at J; junction bases unmatched: 3. CDR1 and CDR2 (germline): LGHNA, YNFKEQ. The CDR3 is made up of 18 amino acids. The DNA for the CDR3 is TGTGCCAGCAGCCCCGGGACTAGCGGGGGGGTGAACACCGGGGAGCTGTTTTTT. Protein product: CASSPGTSGGVNTGELFF.

The rearrangement links TRBV28 to TRBJ1-4, with TRBD1 matching 7 bases. V dropped 4 bases and J dropped 3; count of bases not matched to a gene: 5. This CDR3 has 15 residues. Germline CDR1 MDHEN, CDR2 SYDVKM. CDR3 residues: CASSSRQGPNEKLFF. In DNA form, the CDR3 reads TGTGCCAGCAGTTCCCGACAGGGTCCTAATGAAAAACTGTTTTTT.

This chain links TRBV9 with TRBJ1-5; perhaps TRBD1 as D (5 bases). V was shortened by 7 bases and J by 3 bases, with 8 bases between the two germline ends. This CDR3 has 12 residues. Germline V gene lookup returns CDR1 SGDLS and CDR2 YYNGEE. The CDR3 reads CASGQNNQPQHF. CDR3 in DNA: TGTGCCAGCGGACAAAACAATCAGCCCCAGCATTTT.

This chain uses TRBV28 with TRBJ1-4; D perhaps matches TRBD1 (5 bases). Trimming removed 7 bases at V and 2 bases at J, with 8 bases between. The CDR3 has 13 residues. CDR1 and CDR2 from the germline V gene are MDHEN and SYDVKM. CDR3 amino acids: CASTGGTNEKLFF. In nucleotides, the CDR3 is TGTGCCAGCACCGGGGGTACTAATGAAAAACTGTTTTTT.

This rearrangement joins TRBV6-5 to TRBJ2-5; 10 nucleotides line up with TRBD1. V was clipped by 2 bases and J by 6 bases; unmatched bases: 6. CDR1 and CDR2 from the germline V gene are MNHEY and SVGAGI. This CDR3 has 15 residues. In nucleotides, the CDR3 is TGTGCCAGCAGTTACAGCCGGACAGGGGGAAAGACCCAGTACTTC. Translated: CASSYSRTGGKTQYF.

This rearrangement joins TRBV29-1 to TRBJ1-1; TRBD1 agrees at 10 bases. V lost 7 bases and J lost 0; bases outside the gene matches: 5. Germline V gene lookup returns CDR1 SQVTM and CDR2 ANQGSEA. The CDR3 totals 14 residues. The CDR3 coding sequence is TGCAGCGAGGACAGGGGGGTTATGAACACTGAAGCTTTCTTT. Its protein is CSEDRGVMNTEAFF.

The V gene is TRBV28, the J gene TRBJ1-1; 9 bases align to TRBD1. The CDR3 runs 15 residues. CDR1 and CDR2 (germline): MDHEN, SYDVKM. After removal of 5 bases from V and 4 bases from J, the junction contained 8 bases not matched to a gene. For the CDR3, the DNA is TGTGCCAGCAGTCCCAGAGACAGGGGGGGCACTGAAGCTTTCTTT. It codes for CASSPRDRGGTEAFF.

The chain carries TRBV7-9 and TRBJ2-2; D may be TRBD2 (5 bases). The CDR3 loop spans 13 amino acids. Germline CDR1 is SEHNR and CDR2 is FQNEAQ (reference sequence). V was trimmed by 3 bases and J by 3 bases, leaving 5 bases between them. CDR3: CASSLRDTGELFF. CDR3 nucleotide sequence: TGTGCCAGCAGCTTGCGGGACACCGGGGAGCTGTTTTTT.

This chain connects TRBV7-6 to TRBJ2-5, with TRBD2 as a possible D gene (6 bases). With 0 bases removed from V and 2 bases from J, the gap between germline ends came to 13 bases. Looked up from germline, CDR1 is SGHVS and CDR2 is FNYEAQ. The CDR3 length is 16 residues. CDR3 amino acids: CASSLAFGGEQETQYF. The CDR3 bases are TGTGCCAGCAGCTTAGCATTCGGCGGGGAACAAGAGACCCAGTACTTC.

This rearrangement joins TRBV5-4 to TRBJ2-1, with a weak D call TRBD2 (5 bases). Germline CDR1 is SGHNT and CDR2 is YYREEE (reference sequence). V was shortened by 8 bases and J by 0 bases, with 12 bases between the two germline ends. There are 14 residues in the CDR3. This chain's CDR3 is CASRTGSSYNEQFF. Here the CDR3 DNA reads TGTGCCAGTAGGACGGGGAGCTCCTACAATGAGCAGTTCTTC.

This clone is a singleton in its sample. This chain joins TRBV3-1 (or the pseudogene TRBV3-2) and TRBJ1-2, with 7 bases identical to TRBD1. CDR1 and CDR2 (germline): LGHDT, YNNKEL (reference sequence). CDR3 length: 14 amino acids. V gave up 5 bases and J gave up 4 bases; unmatched junction bases: 7. In nucleotides, the CDR3 is TGTGCCAGCAGCACGCGACAGGGCGGCTATGGCTACACCTTC. It codes for CASSTRQGGYGYTF.

V gene TRBV11-3 combines with J gene TRBJ2-1; maybe TRBD2 (5 bases). The CDR3 totals 19 residues. The V and J ends lost 0 bases and 0 bases respectively, with 18 bases between them. In germline, CDR1 is SGHNT, CDR2 YENEEA. CDR3 nucleotides: TGTGCCAGCAGCTTAGATGGTAAGCGGACTTTCAGCTCCTACAATGAGCAGTTCTTC. As protein: CASSLDGKRTFSSYNEQFF.

The chain employs TRBV9 and TRBJ2-3; 11 positions match TRBD2. Germline CDR1 and CDR2: SGDLS and YYNGEE. V lost 4 bases, J lost 3 bases, and 7 bases stayed unmatched. The CDR3 is 16 amino acids. As DNA, the CDR3 is TGTGCCAGCAGCATCCATAGCGGGAGGGCTACAGATACGCAGTATTTT. It codes for CASSIHSGRATDTQYF.